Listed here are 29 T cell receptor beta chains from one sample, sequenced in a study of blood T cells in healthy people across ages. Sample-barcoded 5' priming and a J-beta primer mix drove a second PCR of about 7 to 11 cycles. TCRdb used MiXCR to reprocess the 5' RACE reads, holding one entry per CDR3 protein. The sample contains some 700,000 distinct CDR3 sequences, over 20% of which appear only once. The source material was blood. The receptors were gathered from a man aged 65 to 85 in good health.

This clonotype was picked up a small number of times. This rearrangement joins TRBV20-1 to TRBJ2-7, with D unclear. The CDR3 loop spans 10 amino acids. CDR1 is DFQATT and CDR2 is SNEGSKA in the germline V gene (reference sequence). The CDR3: CDLSRSEQYV. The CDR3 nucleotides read TGCGACTTGAGTAGGAGCGAGCAGTACGTC.

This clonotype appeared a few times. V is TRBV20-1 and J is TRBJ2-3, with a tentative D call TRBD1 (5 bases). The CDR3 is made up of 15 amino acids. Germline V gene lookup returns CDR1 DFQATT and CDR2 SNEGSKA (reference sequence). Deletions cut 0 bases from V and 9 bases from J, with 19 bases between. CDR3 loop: CSARDAGLRVGTQYF. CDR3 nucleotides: TGCAGTGCTAGAGATGCAGGGCTTAGGGTGGGAACGCAGTATTTT.

The DNA for the CDR3 is TGCAGCCACTTCCCTAGCGGTGCCTACAATGAGCAGTTCTTC. Amino acids: CSHFPSGAYNEQFF. The chain has TRBV20-1 and TRBJ2-7; TRBD2 agrees at 7 bases. The J call is uncertain, as TRBJ2-1 better fits the DNA end. CDR3 length equals 14 residues. Germline V gene data show CDR1 as DFQATT and CDR2 as SNEGSKA (reference sequence).

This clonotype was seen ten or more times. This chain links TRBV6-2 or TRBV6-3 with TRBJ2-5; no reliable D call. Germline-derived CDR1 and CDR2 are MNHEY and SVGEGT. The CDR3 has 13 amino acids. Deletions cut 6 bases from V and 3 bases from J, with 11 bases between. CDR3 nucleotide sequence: TGTGCCAGCAGCCAGTCTAGAGAAGAGACCCAGTACTTC. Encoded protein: CASSQSREETQYF.

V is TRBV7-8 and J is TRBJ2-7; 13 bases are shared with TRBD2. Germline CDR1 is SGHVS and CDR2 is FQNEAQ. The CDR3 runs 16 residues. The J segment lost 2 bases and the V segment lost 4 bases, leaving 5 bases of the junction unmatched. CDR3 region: CASSYVTSGRAYEQYV. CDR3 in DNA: TGTGCCAGCAGCTACGTTACTAGCGGGAGGGCCTACGAGCAGTACGTC.

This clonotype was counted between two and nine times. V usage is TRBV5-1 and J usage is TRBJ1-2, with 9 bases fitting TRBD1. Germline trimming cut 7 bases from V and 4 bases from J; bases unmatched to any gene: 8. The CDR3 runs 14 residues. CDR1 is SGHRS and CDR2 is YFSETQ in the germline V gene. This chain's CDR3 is CASGMATGGYGYTF. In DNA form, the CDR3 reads TGCGCCAGCGGAATGGCGACAGGGGGCTATGGCTACACCTTC.

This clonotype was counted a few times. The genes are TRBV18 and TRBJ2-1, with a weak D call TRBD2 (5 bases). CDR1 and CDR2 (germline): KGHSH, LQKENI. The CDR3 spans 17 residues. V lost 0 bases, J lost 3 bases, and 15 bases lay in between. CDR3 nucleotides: TGTGCCAGCTCACCACCTACAGCGGAGACCTTCTACAATGAGCAGTTCTTC. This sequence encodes CASSPPTAETFYNEQFF.

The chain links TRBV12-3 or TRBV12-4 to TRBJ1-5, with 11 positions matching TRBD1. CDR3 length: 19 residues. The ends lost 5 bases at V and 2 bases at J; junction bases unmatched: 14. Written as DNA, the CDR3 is TGTGCCAGCAGTCTAACCTGGACAGGGGGCGGATACCGCAATCAGCCCCAGCATTTT. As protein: CASSLTWTGGGYRNQPQHF.

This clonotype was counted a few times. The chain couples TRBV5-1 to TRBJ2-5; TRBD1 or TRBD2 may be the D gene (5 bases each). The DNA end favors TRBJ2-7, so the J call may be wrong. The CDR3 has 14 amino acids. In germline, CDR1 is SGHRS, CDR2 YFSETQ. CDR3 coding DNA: TGCGCCAGCAGCTCCCTAAGAGGGGCCAACGAGCAGTACTTC. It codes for CASSSLRGANEQYF.

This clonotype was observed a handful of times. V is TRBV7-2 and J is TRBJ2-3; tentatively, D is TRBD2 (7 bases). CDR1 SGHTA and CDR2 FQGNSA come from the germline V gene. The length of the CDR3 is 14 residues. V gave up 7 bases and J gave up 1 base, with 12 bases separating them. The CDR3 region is CASKREGGTDTQYF. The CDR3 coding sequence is TGTGCCAGCAAAAGGGAGGGGGGCACAGATACGCAGTATTTT.

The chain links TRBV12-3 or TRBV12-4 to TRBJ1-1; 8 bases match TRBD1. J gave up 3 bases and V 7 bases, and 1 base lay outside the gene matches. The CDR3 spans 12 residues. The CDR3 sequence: CASNRGYTEAFF. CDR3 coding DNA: TGTGCCAGCAACAGGGGGTACACTGAAGCTTTCTTT.

The CDR3 loop reads CASSRTGIYGYTF. In DNA, the CDR3 is TGTGCCAGCAGTCGAACAGGGATCTATGGCTACACCTTC. This chain links TRBV12-3 or TRBV12-4 with TRBJ1-2; TRBD1 is a possible D gene (6 bases). This CDR3 spans 13 amino acids. The V gene lost 5 bases and the J gene lost 4 bases, with 11 bases spanning the gap.

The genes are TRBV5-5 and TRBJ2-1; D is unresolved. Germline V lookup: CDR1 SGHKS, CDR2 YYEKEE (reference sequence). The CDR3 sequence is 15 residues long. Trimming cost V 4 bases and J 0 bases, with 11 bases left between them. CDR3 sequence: CASSRGSNSYNEQFF. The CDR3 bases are TGTGCCAGCAGCCGTGGCTCTAACTCCTACAATGAGCAGTTCTTC.

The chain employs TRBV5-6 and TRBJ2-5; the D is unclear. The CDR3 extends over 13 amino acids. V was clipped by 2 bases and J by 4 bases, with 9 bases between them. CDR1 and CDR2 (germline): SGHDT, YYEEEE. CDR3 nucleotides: TGTGCCAGCAGCTTCGTCAGTGGAGAGACCCAGTACTTC. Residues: CASSFVSGETQYF.

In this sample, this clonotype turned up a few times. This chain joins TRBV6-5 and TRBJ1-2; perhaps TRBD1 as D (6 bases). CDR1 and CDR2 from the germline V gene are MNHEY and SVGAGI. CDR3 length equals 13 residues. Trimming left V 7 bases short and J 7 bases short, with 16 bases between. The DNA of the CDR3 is TGTGCCAGCATCCGGCGGGGGGCAATTGGCTACACCTTC. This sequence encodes CASIRRGAIGYTF.

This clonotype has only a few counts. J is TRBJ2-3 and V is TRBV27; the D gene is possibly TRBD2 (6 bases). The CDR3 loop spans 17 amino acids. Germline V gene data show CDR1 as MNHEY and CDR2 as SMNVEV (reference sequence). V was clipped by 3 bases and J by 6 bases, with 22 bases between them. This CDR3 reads CASSFLSIRGIVDTQYF. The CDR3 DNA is TGTGCCAGCAGTTTCCTCTCAATACGGGGGATAGTCGATACGCAGTATTTT.

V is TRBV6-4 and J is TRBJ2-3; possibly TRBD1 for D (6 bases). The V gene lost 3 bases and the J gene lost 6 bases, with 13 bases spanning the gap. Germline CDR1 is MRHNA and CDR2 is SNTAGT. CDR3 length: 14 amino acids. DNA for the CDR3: TGTGCCAGCAGTGAGGTGGGGGCGGGTGATACGCAGTATTTT. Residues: CASSEVGAGDTQYF.

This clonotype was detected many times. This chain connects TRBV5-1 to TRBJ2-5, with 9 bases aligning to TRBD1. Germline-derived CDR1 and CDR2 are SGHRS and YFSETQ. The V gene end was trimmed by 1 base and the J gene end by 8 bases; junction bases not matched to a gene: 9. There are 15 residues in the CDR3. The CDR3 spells CASSLSPWTGETQYF. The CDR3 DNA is TGCGCCAGCAGCTTGAGTCCCTGGACAGGGGAAACCCAGTACTTC.

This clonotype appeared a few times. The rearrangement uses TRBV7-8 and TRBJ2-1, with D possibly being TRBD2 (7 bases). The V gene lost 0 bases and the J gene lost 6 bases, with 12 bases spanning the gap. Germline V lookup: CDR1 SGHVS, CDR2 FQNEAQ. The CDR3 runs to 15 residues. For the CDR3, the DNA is TGTGCCAGCAGCTTAGCGGGGGGGCATGGCAATGAGCAGTTCTTC. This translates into CASSLAGGHGNEQFF.

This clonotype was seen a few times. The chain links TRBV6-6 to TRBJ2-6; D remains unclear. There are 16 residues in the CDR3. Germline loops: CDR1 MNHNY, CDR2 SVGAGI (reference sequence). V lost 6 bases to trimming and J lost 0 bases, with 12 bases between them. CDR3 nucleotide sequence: TGTGCCAGCAGCCCTAGTCGAGCCTCTGGGGCCAACGTCCTGACTTTC. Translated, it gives CASSPSRASGANVLTF.

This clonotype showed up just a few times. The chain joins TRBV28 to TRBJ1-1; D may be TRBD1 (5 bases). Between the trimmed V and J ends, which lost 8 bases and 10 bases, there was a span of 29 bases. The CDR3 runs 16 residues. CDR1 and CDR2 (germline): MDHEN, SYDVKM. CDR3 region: CASQPYWDGEGKRAFF. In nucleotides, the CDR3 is TGTGCCAGCCAGCCTTATTGGGACGGGGAAGGAAAGAGAGCTTTCTTT.

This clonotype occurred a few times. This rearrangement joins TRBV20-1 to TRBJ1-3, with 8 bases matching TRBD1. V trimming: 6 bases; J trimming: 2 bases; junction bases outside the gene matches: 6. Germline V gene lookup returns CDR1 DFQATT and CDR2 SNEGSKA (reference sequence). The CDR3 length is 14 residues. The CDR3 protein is CSATDRVTGNTIYF. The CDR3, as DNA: TGCAGTGCCACGGACAGGGTGACTGGAAACACCATATATTTT.

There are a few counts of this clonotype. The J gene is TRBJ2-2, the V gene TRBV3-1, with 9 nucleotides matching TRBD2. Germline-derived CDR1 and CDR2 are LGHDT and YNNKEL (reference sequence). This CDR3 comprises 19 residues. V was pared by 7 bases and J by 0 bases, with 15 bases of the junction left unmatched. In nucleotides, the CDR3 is TGTGCCAGCACTTCCCCTGTCCCGACTAGCGGAACGAACACCGGGGAGCTGTTTTTT. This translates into CASTSPVPTSGTNTGELFF.

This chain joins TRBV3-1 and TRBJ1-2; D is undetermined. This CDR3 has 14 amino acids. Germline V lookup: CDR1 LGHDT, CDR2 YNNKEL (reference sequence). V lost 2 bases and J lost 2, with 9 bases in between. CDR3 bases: TGTGCCAGCAGCCAAATGGCAGGCAACTATGGCTACACCTTC. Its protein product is CASSQMAGNYGYTF.

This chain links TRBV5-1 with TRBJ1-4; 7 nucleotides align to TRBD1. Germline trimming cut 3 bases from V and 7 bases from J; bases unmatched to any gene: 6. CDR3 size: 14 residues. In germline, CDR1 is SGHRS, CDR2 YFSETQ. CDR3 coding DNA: TGCGCCAGCAGCTCAGGGGGGCCGGGTGAAAAACTGTTTTTT. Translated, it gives CASSSGGPGEKLFF.

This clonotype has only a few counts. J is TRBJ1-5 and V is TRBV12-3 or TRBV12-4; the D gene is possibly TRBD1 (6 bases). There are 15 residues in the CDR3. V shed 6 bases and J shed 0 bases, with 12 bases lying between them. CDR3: CASSQQGYSNQPQHF. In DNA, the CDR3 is TGTGCCAGCAGCCAACAGGGTTATAGCAATCAGCCCCAGCATTTT.

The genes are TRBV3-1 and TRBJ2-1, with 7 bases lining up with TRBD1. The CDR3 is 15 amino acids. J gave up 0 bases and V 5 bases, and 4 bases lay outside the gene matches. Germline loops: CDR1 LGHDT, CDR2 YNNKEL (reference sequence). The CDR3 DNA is TGTGCCAGCAGCTACAGGGGATACTCCTACAATGAGCAGTTCTTC. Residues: CASSYRGYSYNEQFF.

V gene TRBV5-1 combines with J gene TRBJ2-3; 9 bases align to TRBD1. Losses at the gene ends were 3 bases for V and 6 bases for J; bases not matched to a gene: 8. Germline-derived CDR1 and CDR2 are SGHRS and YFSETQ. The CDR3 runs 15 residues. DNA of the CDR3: TGCGCCAGCAGCTCCGGGACAGGGTTCATTGATACGCAGTATTTT. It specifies CASSSGTGFIDTQYF.

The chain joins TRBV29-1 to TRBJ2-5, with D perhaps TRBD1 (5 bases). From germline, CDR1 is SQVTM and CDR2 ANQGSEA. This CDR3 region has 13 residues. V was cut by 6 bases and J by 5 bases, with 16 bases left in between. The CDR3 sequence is CSVSPTARETQYF. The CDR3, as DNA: TGCAGCGTCAGCCCGACAGCCCGTGAGACCCAGTACTTC.